This TCR beta chain emerged from a study of blood T cell repertoires in COVID-19. Data came from immunoSEQ multiplex PCR; TCRdb stores just in-frame clones and leaves some out. The table records roughly 120,000 clones, around 79% of them present only once. The material sequenced was peripheral blood. The origin of this receptor is a man aged 70-80 years with acute or convalescent COVID-19.

The CDR3 nucleotides are TGTGCCAGCAGCTTAGTCAGATACGAGCAGTACTTC. It codes for CASSLVRYEQYF. V is TRBV5-6 and J is TRBJ2-7; D is undetermined. The V gene's germline CDR1 is SGHDT and CDR2 YYEEEE. With 2 bases removed from V and 4 bases from J, the gap between germline ends came to 7 bases. The CDR3 contains 12 residues.